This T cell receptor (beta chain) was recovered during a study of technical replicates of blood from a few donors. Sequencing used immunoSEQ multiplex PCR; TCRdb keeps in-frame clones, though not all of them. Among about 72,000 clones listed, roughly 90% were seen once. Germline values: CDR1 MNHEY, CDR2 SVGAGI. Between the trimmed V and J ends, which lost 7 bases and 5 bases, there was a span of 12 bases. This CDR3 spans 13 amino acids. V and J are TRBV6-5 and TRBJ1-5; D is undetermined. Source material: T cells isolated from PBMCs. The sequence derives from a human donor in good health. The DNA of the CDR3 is TGTGCCAGCACCCCAGGCGTTCATCAGCCCCAGCATTTT. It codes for CASTPGVHQPQHF.